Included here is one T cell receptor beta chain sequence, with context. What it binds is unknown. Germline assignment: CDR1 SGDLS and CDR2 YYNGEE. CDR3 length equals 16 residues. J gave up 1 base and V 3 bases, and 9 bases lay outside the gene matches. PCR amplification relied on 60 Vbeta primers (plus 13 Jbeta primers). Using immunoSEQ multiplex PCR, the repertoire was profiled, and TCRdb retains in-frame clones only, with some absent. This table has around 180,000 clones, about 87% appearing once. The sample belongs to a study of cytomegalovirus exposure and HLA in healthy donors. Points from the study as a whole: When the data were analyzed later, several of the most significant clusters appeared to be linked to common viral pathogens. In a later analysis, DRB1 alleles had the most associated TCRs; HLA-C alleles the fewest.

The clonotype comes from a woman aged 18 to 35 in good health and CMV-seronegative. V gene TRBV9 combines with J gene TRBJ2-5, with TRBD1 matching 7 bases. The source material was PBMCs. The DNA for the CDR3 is TGTGCCAGCAGCGAAGGGGACAGATTACCCCAAGAGACCCAGTACTTC. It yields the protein CASSEGDRLPQETQYF. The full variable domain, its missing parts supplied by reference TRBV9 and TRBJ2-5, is DSGVTQTPKHLITATGQRVTLRCSPRSGDLSVYWYQQSLDQGLQFLIQYYNGEERAKGNILERFSAQQFPDLHSELNLSSLELGDSALYFCASSEGDRLPQETQYFGPGTRLLVL.